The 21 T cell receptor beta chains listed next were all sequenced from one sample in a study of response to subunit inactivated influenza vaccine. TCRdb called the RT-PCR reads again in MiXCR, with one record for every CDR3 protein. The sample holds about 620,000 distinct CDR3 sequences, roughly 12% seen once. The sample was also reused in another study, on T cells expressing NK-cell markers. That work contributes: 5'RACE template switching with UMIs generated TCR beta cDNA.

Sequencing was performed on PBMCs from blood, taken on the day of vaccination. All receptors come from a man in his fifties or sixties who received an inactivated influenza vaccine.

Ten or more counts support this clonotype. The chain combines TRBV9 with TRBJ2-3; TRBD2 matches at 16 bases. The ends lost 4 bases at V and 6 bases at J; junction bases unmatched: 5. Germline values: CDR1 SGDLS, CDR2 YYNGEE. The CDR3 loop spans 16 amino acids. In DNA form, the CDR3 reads TGTGCCAGCAGCCCGGGACTAGCGGGGGGGAGGGATACGCAGTATTTT. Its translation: CASSPGLAGGRDTQYF.

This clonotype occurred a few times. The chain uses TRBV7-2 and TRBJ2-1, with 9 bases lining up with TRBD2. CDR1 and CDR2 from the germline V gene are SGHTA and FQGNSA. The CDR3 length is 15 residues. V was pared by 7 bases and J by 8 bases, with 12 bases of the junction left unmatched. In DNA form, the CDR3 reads TGTGCCAGCACCCAGGAGGCGGGGGGGCCCCATGAGCAGTTCTTC. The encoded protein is CASTQEAGGPHEQFF.

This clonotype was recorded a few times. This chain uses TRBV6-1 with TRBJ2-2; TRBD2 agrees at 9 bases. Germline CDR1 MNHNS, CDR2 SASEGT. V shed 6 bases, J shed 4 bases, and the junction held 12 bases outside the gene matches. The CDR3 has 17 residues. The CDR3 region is CASSARLAGYGTGELFF. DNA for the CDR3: TGTGCCAGCAGCGCCCGTCTAGCGGGGTACGGCACCGGGGAGCTGTTTTTT.

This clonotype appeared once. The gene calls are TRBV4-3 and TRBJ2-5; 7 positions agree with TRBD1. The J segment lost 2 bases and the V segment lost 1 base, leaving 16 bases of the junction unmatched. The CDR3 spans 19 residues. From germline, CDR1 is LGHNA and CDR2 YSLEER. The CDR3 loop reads CASSQGRFGDRARQETQYF. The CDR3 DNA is TGCGCCAGCAGCCAAGGGAGGTTCGGAGACAGGGCGCGACAAGAGACCCAGTACTTC.

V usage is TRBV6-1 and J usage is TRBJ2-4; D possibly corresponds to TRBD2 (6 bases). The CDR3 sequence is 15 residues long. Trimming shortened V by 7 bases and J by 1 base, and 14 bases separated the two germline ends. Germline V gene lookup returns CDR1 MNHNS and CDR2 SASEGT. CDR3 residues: CASIPTGTAKNIQYF. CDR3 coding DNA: TGTGCCAGCATTCCGACGGGGACTGCCAAAAACATTCAGTACTTC.

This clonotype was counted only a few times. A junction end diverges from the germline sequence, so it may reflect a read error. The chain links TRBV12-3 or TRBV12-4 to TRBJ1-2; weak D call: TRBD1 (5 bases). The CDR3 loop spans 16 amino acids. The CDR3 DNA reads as TGTGCCAGCAGGTTAGGGGTGGGTCGGTCTTACTATGGCTACACCTTC. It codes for CASRLGVGRSYYGYTF.

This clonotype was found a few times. CDR3 sequence: CASSWVRADTQYF. The CDR3, as DNA: TGTGCCAGCAGTTGGGTTAGGGCAGATACGCAGTATTTT. The chain recombines TRBV12-3 or TRBV12-4 with TRBJ2-3, with D unclear. The CDR3 is made up of 13 amino acids. Trimming stripped 4 bases from V and 4 bases from J, with 9 bases between.

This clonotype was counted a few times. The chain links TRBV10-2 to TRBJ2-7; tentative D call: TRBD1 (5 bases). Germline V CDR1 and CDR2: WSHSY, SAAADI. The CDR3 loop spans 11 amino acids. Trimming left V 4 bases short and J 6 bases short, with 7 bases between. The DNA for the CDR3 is TGCGCCAGCAGTGCAGGGCTCGAGCAGTACTTC. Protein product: CASSAGLEQYF.

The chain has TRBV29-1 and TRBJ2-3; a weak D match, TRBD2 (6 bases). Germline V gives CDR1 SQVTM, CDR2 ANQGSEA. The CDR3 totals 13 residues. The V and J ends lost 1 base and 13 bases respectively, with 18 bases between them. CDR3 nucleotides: TGCAGCGTTGAAGGGGTCCTAAGGGAGGAGGAGTATTTT. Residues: CSVEGVLREEEYF.

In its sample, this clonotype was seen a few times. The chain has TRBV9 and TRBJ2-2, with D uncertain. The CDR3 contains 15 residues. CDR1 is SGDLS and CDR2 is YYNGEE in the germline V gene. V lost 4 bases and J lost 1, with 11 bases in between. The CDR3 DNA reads TGTGCCAGCAGCCCTGGGTTAGTGAACACCGGGGAGCTGTTTTTT. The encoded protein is CASSPGLVNTGELFF.

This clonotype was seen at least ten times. The CDR3 reads CASSSDRGHGQPQHF. In DNA, the CDR3 is TGTGCCAGCAGTTCCGACAGGGGGCACGGTCAGCCCCAGCATTTT. The chain couples TRBV12-3 or TRBV12-4 to TRBJ1-5; 10 nucleotides line up with TRBD1. The CDR3 consists of 15 residues. The ends lost 4 bases at V and 6 bases at J; junction bases unmatched: 6.

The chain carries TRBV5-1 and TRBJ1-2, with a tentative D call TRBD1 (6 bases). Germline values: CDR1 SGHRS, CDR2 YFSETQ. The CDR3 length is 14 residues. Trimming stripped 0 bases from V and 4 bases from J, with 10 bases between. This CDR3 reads CASSLGQAGYGYTF. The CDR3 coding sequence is TGCGCCAGCAGCTTGGGACAGGCGGGCTATGGCTACACCTTC.

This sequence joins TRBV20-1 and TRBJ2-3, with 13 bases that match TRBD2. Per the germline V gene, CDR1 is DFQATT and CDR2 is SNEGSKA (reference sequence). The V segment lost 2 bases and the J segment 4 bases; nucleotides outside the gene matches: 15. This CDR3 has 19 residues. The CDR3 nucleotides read TGCAGTGCTAGACCGGGGGGCCGTACTAGCGGGAGGGCCCCAGATACGCAGTATTTT. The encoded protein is CSARPGGRTSGRAPDTQYF.

CDR3 protein: CASSLSTGLALETQYF. The CDR3 coding sequence is TGTGCCAGCAGCTTATCCACGGGACTAGCATTGGAGACCCAGTACTTC. The chain links TRBV13 to TRBJ2-5; 9 positions match TRBD2. CDR1 is PRHDT, CDR2 FYEKMQ, per germline (reference sequence). This CDR3 contains 16 residues. The V gene end was trimmed by 2 bases and the J gene end by 5 bases; junction bases not matched to a gene: 9. Supplemented by reference TRBV13 and TRBJ2-5, the full variable domain reads AAGVIQSPRHLIKEKRETATLKCYPIPRHDTVYWYQQGPGQDPQFLISFYEKMQSDKGSIPDRFSAQQFSDYHSELNMSSLELGDSALYFCASSLSTGLALETQYFGPGTRLLVL.

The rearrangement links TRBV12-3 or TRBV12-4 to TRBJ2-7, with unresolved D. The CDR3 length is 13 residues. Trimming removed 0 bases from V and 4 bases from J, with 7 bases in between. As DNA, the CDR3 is TGTGCCAGCAGTTTAGCGCACAGTTACGAGCAGTACTTC. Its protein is CASSLAHSYEQYF.

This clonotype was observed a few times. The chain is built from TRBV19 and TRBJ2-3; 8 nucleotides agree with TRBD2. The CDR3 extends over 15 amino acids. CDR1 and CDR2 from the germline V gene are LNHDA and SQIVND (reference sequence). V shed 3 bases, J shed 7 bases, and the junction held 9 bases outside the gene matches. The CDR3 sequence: CASSIRGLVSNTQYF. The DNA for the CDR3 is TGTGCCAGTAGTATTCGGGGACTAGTTTCAAATACGCAGTATTTT.

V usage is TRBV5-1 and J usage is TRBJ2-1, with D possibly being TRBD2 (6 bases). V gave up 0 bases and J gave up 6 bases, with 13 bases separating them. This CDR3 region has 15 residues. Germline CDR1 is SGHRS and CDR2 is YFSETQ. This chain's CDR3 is CASSLAGLNPNEQFF. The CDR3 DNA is TGCGCCAGCAGCTTGGCGGGACTTAACCCCAATGAGCAGTTCTTC. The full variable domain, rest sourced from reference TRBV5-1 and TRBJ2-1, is KAGVTQTPRYLIKTRGQQVTLSCSPISGHRSVSWYQQTPGQGLQFLFEYFSETQRNKGNFPGRFSGRQFSNSRSEMNVSTLELGDSALYLCASSLAGLNPNEQFFGPGTRLTVL.

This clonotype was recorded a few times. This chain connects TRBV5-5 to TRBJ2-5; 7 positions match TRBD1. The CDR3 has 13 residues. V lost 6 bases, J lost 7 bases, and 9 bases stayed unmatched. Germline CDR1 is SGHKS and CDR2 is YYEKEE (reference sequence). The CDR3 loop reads CASNQGGEVTQYF. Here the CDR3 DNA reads TGTGCCAGCAACCAAGGGGGCGAGGTGACCCAGTACTTC.

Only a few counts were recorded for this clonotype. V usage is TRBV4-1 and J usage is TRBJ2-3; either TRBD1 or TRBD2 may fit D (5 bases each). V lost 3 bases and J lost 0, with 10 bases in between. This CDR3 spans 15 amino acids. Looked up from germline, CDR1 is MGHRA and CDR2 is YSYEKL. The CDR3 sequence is CASSHPGLSTDTQYF. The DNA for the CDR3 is TGCGCCAGCAGCCACCCGGGGCTTAGCACAGATACGCAGTATTTT.

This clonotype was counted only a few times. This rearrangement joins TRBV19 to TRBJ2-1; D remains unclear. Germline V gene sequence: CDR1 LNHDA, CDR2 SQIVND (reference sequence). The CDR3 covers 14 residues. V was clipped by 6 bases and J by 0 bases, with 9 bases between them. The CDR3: CASRARSSYNEQFF. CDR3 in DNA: TGTGCCAGTAGAGCTAGAAGCTCCTACAATGAGCAGTTCTTC.

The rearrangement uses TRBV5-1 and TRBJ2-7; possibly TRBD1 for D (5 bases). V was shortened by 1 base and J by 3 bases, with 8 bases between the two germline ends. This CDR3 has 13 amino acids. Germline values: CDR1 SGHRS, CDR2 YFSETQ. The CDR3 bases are TGCGCCAGCAGCTTGAGGACAAACTACGAGCAGTACTTC. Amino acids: CASSLRTNYEQYF.